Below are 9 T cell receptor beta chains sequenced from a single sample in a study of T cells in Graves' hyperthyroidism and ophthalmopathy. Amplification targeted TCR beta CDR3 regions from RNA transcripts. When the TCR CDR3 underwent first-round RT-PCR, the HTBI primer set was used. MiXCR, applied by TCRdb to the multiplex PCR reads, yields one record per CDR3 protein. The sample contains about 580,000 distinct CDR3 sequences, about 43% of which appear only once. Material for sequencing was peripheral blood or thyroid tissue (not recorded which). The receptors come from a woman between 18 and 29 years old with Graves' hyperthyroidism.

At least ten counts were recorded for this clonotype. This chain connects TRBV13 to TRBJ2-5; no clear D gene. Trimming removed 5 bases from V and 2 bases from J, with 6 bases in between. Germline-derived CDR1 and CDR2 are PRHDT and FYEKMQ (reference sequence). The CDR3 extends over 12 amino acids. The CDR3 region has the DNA TGTGCCAGCAGCCCAAAACAAGAGACCCAGTACTTC. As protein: CASSPKQETQYF.

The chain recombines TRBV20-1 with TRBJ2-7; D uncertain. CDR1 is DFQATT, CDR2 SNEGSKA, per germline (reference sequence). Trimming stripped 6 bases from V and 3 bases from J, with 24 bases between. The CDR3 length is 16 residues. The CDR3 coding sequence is TGCAGTGCCAGCAGCCATGACGTTTCCAAACACTACGAGCAGTACTTC. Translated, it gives CSASSHDVSKHYEQYF.

CDR3 protein: CASGGLVFDEQFF. CDR3 nucleotides: TGTGCCAGCGGGGGACTAGTTTTCGATGAGCAGTTCTTC. The gene calls are TRBV7-2 and TRBJ2-1; 8 bases are a match to TRBD2. V dropped 8 bases and J dropped 8; count of bases not matched to a gene: 8. Germline CDR1 reads SGHTA; CDR2 reads FQGNSA. The CDR3 loop spans 13 amino acids.

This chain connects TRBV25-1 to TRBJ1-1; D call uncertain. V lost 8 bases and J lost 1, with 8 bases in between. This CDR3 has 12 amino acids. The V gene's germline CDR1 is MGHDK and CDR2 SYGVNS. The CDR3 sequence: CASLTGNTEAFF. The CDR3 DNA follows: TGTGCCAGCTTAACGGGGAACACTGAAGCTTTCTTT.

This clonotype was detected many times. CDR3 protein: CSAPGQGAGNTIYF. CDR3 DNA: TGCAGTGCTCCCGGACAGGGTGCTGGAAACACCATATATTTT. The rearrangement links TRBV20-1 to TRBJ1-3, with TRBD1 matching 8 bases. Germline loops: CDR1 DFQATT, CDR2 SNEGSKA (reference sequence). The CDR3 loop spans 14 amino acids. Trimming at V came to 5 bases and at J to 2 bases, leaving 5 bases not matched to a gene.

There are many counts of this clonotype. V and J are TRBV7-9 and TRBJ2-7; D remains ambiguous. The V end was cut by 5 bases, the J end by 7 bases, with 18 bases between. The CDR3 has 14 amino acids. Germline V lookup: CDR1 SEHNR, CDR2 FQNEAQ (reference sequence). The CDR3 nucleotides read TGTGCCAGCAGCCCGGCCACAGCTTACGAGGAGCAGTACTTC. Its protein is CASSPATAYEEQYF.

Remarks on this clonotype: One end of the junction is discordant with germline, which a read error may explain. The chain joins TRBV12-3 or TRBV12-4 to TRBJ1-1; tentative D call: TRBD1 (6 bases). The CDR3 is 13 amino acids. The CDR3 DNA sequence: TGTGCCAGCCGGGGGGCCGGAAACACTGAAGCTTCCTTT. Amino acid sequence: CASRGAGNTEASF.

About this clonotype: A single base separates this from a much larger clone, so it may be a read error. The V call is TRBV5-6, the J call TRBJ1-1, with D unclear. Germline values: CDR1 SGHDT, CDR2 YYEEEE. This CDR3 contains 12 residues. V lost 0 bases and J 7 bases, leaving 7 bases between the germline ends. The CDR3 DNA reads TGTGCCAGCAGCTTGGGGCCCATTGAAGCTTTCTTT. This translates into CASSLGPIEAFF.

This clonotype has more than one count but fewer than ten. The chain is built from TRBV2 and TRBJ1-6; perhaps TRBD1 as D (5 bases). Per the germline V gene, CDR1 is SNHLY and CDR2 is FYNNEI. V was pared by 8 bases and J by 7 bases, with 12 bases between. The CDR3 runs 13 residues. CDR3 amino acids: CASGTQENSPLHF. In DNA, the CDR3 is TGTGCCAGCGGGACCCAAGAAAATTCACCCCTCCACTTT.